The clone carrying this T cell receptor (beta chain) appeared a few times. Antigen: not known. TCRdb's table, derived via immunoSEQ multiplex PCR, lists solely in-frame clones and lacks some. The table shows approximately 52,000 clones, with approximately 89% occurring only once. Stated time point: cycle 4 day 1 (C4D1), after around six weeks of nivolumab. Relapse was seen in all patients after autologous stem cell transplantation, and brentuximab vedotin exposure was variable. Complete response, partial response or progressive disease constituted the best response categories observed. These data come from a study of PD-1 blockade in classical Hodgkin lymphoma. Study-level findings and limits: Whoever responded completely had baseline diversity much like that seen in newly diagnosed patients. Relapsed/refractory patients reportedly had lower baseline diversity than newly diagnosed patients. Undefined causes, possibly disease activity or prior therapy, underlie the repertoire differences.

The receptor was derived from a human donor with classical Hodgkin lymphoma. This specimen consisted of peripheral blood mononuclear cells (PBMCs), obtained before the fourth cycle of nivolumab.

The CDR3 reads CASSFRPSGRSTDTQYF. In DNA, the CDR3 is TGTGCCAGCAGTTTTCGGCCTAGCGGGAGGAGCACAGATACGCAGTATTTT. The chain employs TRBV27 and TRBJ2-3, with TRBD2 matching 11 bases. V shed 3 bases, J shed 0 bases, and the junction held 5 bases outside the gene matches. This CDR3 is 17 amino acids long. In germline, CDR1 is MNHEY, CDR2 SMNVEV (reference sequence).